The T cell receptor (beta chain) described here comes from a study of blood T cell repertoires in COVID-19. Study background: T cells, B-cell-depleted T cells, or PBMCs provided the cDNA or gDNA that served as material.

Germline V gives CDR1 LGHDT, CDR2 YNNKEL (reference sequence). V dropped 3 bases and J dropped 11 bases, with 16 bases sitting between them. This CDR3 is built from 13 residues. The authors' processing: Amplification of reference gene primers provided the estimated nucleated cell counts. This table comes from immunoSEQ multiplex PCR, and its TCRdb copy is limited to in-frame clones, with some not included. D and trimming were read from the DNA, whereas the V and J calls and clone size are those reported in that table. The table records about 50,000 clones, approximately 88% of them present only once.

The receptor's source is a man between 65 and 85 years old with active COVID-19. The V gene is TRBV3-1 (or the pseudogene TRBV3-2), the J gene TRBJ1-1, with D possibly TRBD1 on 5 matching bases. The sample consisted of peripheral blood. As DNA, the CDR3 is TGTGCCAGCAGCCAGGCCCGGCAGGGTTGGGCTTTCTTT. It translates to CASSQARQGWAFF.